These 7 T cell receptor beta chains originate from one sample sequenced in a study of blood T cell repertoires in COVID-19. Using immunoSEQ multiplex PCR, the repertoire was profiled, and TCRdb retains in-frame clones only, with some absent. The sample records 150,000 to 250,000 clones, 75% to 90% being singletons. Sequenced sample: PBMCs or T cells enriched from blood (not recorded which). The receptors shown here come from a woman between 25 and 40 years old who had recovered from COVID-19.

This sequence joins TRBV30 and TRBJ2-2, with no clear D. The CDR3 covers 14 residues. Trimming removed 2 bases at V and 7 bases at J, with 14 bases between. Germline assignment: CDR1 GTSNPN and CDR2 SVGIG (reference sequence). The CDR3 region is CAWSSSVPLGELFF. The CDR3 DNA sequence: TGTGCCTGGAGTTCATCCGTTCCACTCGGGGAGCTGTTTTTT.

The CDR3 DNA reads TGTGCCAGCTCGTATTTTACCAAGGGGGCGCCTAACTATGGCTACACCTTC. Residues: CASSYFTKGAPNYGYTF. This chain uses TRBV18 with TRBJ1-2; 7 nucleotides agree with TRBD1. Germline V gene lookup returns CDR1 KGHSH and CDR2 LQKENI. The V gene end was trimmed by 6 bases and the J gene end by 0 bases; junction bases not matched to a gene: 13. This CDR3 comprises 17 residues.

V usage is TRBV11-2 and J usage is TRBJ1-4; TRBD1 matches at 7 bases. With 4 bases clipped from V and 1 base from J, the junction kept 6 bases outside the gene matches. This CDR3 has 16 residues. Germline values: CDR1 SGHAT, CDR2 FQNNGV. The CDR3 reads CASSSRGRGTNEKLFF. The CDR3 DNA follows: TGTGCCAGCAGCTCAAGGGGGCGGGGAACTAATGAAAAACTGTTTTTT.

This chain links TRBV11-1 with TRBJ2-3; 7 nucleotides align to TRBD2. Unmatched junction bases numbered 7, after V lost 6 bases and J lost 1 base. Germline V gene lookup returns CDR1 SGHAT and CDR2 FQDESV (reference sequence). The CDR3 contains 15 residues. CDR3 protein: CASSLLAGGTDTQYF. The CDR3, as DNA: TGTGCCAGCAGTCTTTTGGCGGGGGGCACAGATACGCAGTATTTT.

V usage is TRBV27 and J usage is TRBJ2-1; D is perhaps TRBD2 (5 bases). The CDR3 length is 16 residues. Looked up from germline, CDR1 is MNHEY and CDR2 is SMNVEV (reference sequence). Trimming left V 5 bases short and J 6 bases short, with 20 bases between. Written as DNA, the CDR3 is TGTGCCAGCAGTATGGATGAGCCGGGGTACGGCAATGAGCAGTTCTTC. This gives the protein CASSMDEPGYGNEQFF.

This clone appeared a single time. The rearrangement uses TRBV30 and TRBJ2-5; TRBD1 might be the D (5 bases). Germline values: CDR1 GTSNPN, CDR2 SVGIG (reference sequence). V lost 0 bases and J lost 14, with 25 bases in between. There are 15 residues in the CDR3. The CDR3 DNA follows: TGTGCCTGGAGTGTGAGCACAGGCCCTTCCTCCACGAAATACTTC. Protein: CAWSVSTGPSSTKYF.

The rearrangement joins TRBV5-1 to TRBJ2-7; 7 nucleotides agree with TRBD1. V shed 2 bases and J 5 bases; nucleotides not matched to a gene: 13. The CDR3 runs to 16 residues. Germline V lookup: CDR1 SGHRS, CDR2 YFSETQ. The CDR3 reads CASSLALRQGGHEQYF. CDR3 in DNA: TGCGCCAGCAGCTTAGCCTTACGACAGGGTGGACACGAGCAGTACTTC. The full variable domain, its missing parts supplied by reference TRBV5-1 and TRBJ2-7, is KAGVTQTPRYLIKTRGQQVTLSCSPISGHRSVSWYQQTPGQGLQFLFEYFSETQRNKGNFPGRFSGRQFSNSRSEMNVSTLELGDSALYLCASSLALRQGGHEQYFGPGTRLTVT.